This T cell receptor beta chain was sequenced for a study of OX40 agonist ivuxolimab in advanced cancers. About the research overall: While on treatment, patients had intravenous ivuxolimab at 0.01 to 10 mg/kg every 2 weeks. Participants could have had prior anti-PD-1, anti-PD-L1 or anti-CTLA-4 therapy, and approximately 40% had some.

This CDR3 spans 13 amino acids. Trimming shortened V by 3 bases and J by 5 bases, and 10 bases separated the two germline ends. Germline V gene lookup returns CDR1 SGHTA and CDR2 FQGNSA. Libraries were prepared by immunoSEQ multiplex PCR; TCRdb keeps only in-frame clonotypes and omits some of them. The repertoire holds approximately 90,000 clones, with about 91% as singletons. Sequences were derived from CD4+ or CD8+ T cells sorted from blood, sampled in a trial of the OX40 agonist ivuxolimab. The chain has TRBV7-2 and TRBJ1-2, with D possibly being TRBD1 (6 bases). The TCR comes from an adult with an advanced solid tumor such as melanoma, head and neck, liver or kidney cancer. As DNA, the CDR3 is TGTGCCAGCAGCTTCGGGACACTATATGGCTACACCTTC. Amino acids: CASSFGTLYGYTF.